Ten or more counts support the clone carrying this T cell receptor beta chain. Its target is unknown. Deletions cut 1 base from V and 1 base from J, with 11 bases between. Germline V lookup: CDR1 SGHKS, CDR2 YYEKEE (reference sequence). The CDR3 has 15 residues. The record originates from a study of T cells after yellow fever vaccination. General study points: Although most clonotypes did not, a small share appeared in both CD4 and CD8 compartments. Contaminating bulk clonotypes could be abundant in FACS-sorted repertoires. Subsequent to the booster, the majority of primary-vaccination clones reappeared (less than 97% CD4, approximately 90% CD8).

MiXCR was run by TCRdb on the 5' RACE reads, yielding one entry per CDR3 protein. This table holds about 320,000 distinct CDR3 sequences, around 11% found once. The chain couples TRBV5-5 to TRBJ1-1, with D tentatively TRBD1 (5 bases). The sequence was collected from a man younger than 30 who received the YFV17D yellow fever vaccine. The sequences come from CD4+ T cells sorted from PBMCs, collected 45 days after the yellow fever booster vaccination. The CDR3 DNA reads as TGTGCCAGCAGCTTGCGGGGGAATGGGAACACTGAAGCTTTCTTT. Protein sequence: CASSLRGNGNTEAFF.